This T cell receptor (beta chain) was documented in a study of blood T cell repertoires in COVID-19. The wider study: The United States, Italy and Spain supplied acute and convalescent COVID-19 samples.

Sequencing used immunoSEQ multiplex PCR; TCRdb keeps in-frame clones, though not all of them. The sample contains about 200,000 clones, roughly 80% of which appear only once. The CDR3 loop spans 16 amino acids. V trimming: 0 bases; J trimming: 2 bases; junction bases outside the gene matches: 1. Germline CDR1 LNHNV, CDR2 YYDKDF (reference sequence). This sequence was found in a woman in her 70s with COVID-19, enrolled during active disease. The sequenced material came from peripheral blood. The rearrangement links TRBV15 to TRBJ2-1; 10 bases match TRBD2. CDR3 residues: CATSRDTSGAYNEQFF. DNA of the CDR3: TGTGCCACCAGCAGAGATACTAGCGGGGCCTACAATGAGCAGTTCTTC. Full variable domain (outside the CDR3, taken from reference TRBV15 and TRBJ2-1): DAMVIQNPRYQVTQFGKPVTLSCSQTLNHNVMYWYQQKSSQAPKLLFHYYDKDFNNEADTPDNFQSRRPNTSFCFLDIRSPGLGDTAMYLCATSRDTSGAYNEQFFGPGTRLTVL.